These 5 T cell receptor beta chains were sequenced from one sample in a study of cytomegalovirus exposure and HLA in healthy donors (TCRdb year 2017). Library generation was performed with the immunoSEQ multiplex PCR assay. TCRdb's version of the immuneACCESS table is confined to in-frame rearrangements and falls short of the full clone set. An unresolved V gene accounts for under half of the shortfall where checked; the remainder is of unknown origin. The sample data list 100,000 or so clones, and roughly 94% of these were observed just once. The top ten clonotypes cover 0.89% of the sample. The sequenced sample consisted of PBMCs. Receptors were obtained from a woman aged 18-35 years in good health and CMV-seronegative.

The rearrangement joins TRBV11-2 to TRBJ1-1; a possible D gene is TRBD1 (6 bases). The CDR3 is made up of 11 amino acids. V was trimmed by 4 bases and J by 10 bases, leaving 10 bases between them. Per germline, CDR1 SGHAT and CDR2 FQNNGV. CDR3 sequence (DNA): TGTGCCAGCAGCTCACAGGGTGGAGCTTTCTTT. Encoded protein: CASSSQGGAFF.

CDR3 DNA: TGTGCCAGCAGTGGACTTGTGGGACTAGAGACCCAGTACTTC. Its protein is CASSGLVGLETQYF. The V and J genes are TRBV6-1 and TRBJ2-5, with TRBD2 as a possible D gene (6 bases). Looked up from germline, CDR1 is MNHNS and CDR2 is SASEGT. The CDR3 runs 14 residues. The V end was cut by 4 bases, the J end by 4 bases, with 13 bases between.

The rearrangement uses TRBV13 and TRBJ2-2; the D gene is possibly TRBD1 (5 bases). Per the germline V gene, CDR1 is PRHDT and CDR2 is FYEKMQ (reference sequence). The CDR3 is made up of 16 amino acids. Trimming stripped 5 bases from V and 1 base from J, with 14 bases between. The chain's CDR3 is CASSPGGAENTGELFF. The DNA of the CDR3 is TGTGCCAGCAGCCCCGGTGGGGCAGAGAACACCGGGGAGCTGTTTTTT.

This chain joins TRBV7-2 and TRBJ2-7; the D gene is possibly TRBD2 (5 bases). Trimming took off 1 base at V and 6 bases at J, with 22 bases between the two ends. CDR1 and CDR2 from the germline V gene are SGHTA and FQGNSA. The CDR3 has 17 amino acids. The DNA for the CDR3 is TGTGCCAGCAGCTTAGTTAGGCGGGTGGACGGAAGAGGCGAGCAGTACTTC. Translated, it gives CASSLVRRVDGRGEQYF.

The genes are TRBV18 and TRBJ1-1; D is unresolved. Germline V gene sequence: CDR1 KGHSH, CDR2 LQKENI. This CDR3 contains 12 residues. Trimming removed 3 bases from V and 6 bases from J, with 8 bases in between. The CDR3 region has the DNA TGTGCCAGCTCACCGAACTTCGCTGAAGCTTTCTTT. This sequence encodes CASSPNFAEAFF. Based on the CDR3 plus reference TRBV18 and TRBJ1-1, the full variable domain is NAGVMQNPRHLVRRRGQEARLRCSPMKGHSHVYWYRQLPEEGLKFMVYLQKENIIDESGMPKERFSAEFPKEGPSILRIQQVVRGDSAAYFCASSPNFAEAFFGQGTRLTVV.